What follows describes a single T cell receptor (beta chain). TCRdb's table, derived via immunoSEQ multiplex PCR, lists solely in-frame clones and lacks some. Counted here are 300,000 to 400,000 clones, roughly 88% occurring once; the ten biggest clones make up 4.5% to 7%. Treatment specified: 15 to 20 received Ad26.COV2.S at low or high dose, single or two shots; roughly five received placebo; per-sample allocation not given. The study sampled participants on day 63 after the first vaccine or placebo injection. The record originates from a study of Ad26.COV2.S vaccination and SARS-CoV-2 variants. This sequence was found in a person aged 18 to 59 who received the Ad26.COV2.S COVID-19 vaccine or a placebo. This specimen was peripheral blood, taken in a trial of Ad26.COV2.S vaccine versus placebo.

The CDR3 DNA reads TGTGCCAGCAGTTACACCTCCAGTGTGGGGCCACCCCTCCACTTT. Protein product: CASSYTSSVGPPLHF. The J gene is TRBJ1-6, the V gene TRBV6-6; a possible D gene is TRBD1 (5 bases). V gave up 2 bases and J gave up 11 bases, with 16 bases separating them. Germline V gene data show CDR1 as MNHNY and CDR2 as SVGAGI (reference sequence). The CDR3 runs 15 residues.